The 24 T cell receptor beta chains listed next were all sequenced from one sample in a study of T cell changes during pregnancy in multiple sclerosis. Here immunoSEQ multiplex PCR was the method, and the copy in TCRdb shows in-frame clones only, minus some. The sample lists about 53,000 clones, around nine tenths occurring once. Sequenced material: CD4+ T cells from peripheral blood mononuclear cells, taken in the third trimester of pregnancy. Receptors originate from a female donor with multiple sclerosis, enrolled in a pregnancy study.

V usage is TRBV5-1 and J usage is TRBJ2-7; TRBD1 aligns across 8 bases. From germline, CDR1 is SGHRS and CDR2 YFSETQ. This CDR3 has 14 residues. V was clipped by 4 bases and J by 0 bases; unmatched bases: 3. The CDR3 loop is CASSPQGASYEQYF. As DNA, the CDR3 is TGCGCCAGCAGCCCTCAGGGGGCCTCCTACGAGCAGTACTTC.

CDR3 coding DNA: TGTGCCAGTAGAGGCACAGGGTACACCGGGGAGCTGTTTTTT. Protein sequence: CASRGTGYTGELFF. The chain has TRBV19 and TRBJ2-2; tentative D call: TRBD1 (6 bases). This CDR3 spans 14 amino acids. Between the trimmed V and J ends, which lost 6 bases and 3 bases, there was a span of 11 bases. Per germline, CDR1 LNHDA and CDR2 SQIVND (reference sequence).

This chain connects TRBV6-5 to TRBJ2-7; possible D gene TRBD2, 5 bases. The germline V and J ends were trimmed by 7 bases and 1 base, with 14 bases remaining between them. Germline V gene sequence: CDR1 MNHEY, CDR2 SVGAGI. The CDR3 extends over 14 amino acids. In DNA form, the CDR3 reads TGTGCCAGCACCCCGCGGGCCGGATCCTACGAGCAGTACTTC. It specifies CASTPRAGSYEQYF.

The chain has TRBV10-3 and TRBJ1-3; a weak D match, TRBD1 (5 bases). The CDR3 runs 16 residues. Germline loops: CDR1 ENHRY, CDR2 SYGVKD. V was cut by 7 bases and J by 4 bases, with 20 bases left in between. The CDR3 coding sequence is TGTGCCATCACCCCCGACCCTCTATCAGGGGGAAACACCATATATTTT. The encoded protein is CAITPDPLSGGNTIYF.

The rearrangement uses TRBV6-5 and TRBJ1-2, with TRBD1 matching 8 bases. The CDR3 totals 13 residues. Losses at the gene ends were 8 bases for V and 4 bases for J; bases not matched to a gene: 6. Germline CDR1 and CDR2: MNHEY and SVGAGI. The CDR3 bases are TGTGCCAGCCGCGAGACAGGGGTCTATGGCTACACCTTC. Translating gives CASRETGVYGYTF.

V gene TRBV6-6 combines with J gene TRBJ2-1; no clear D gene. The V end lost 6 bases, the J end lost 8 bases, and 11 bases lay between the germline ends. The CDR3 contains 12 residues. The germline gives CDR1 MNHNY, CDR2 SVGAGI (reference sequence). The CDR3 DNA sequence: TGTGCCAGCAGCCCCACAAACGATGAGCAGTTCTTC. Translated: CASSPTNDEQFF.

The V call is TRBV15, the J call TRBJ1-2, with 8 bases identical to TRBD1. With V trimmed by 3 bases and J by 0 bases, 9 bases remained unmatched. The CDR3 totals 17 residues. The V gene's germline CDR1 is LNHNV and CDR2 YYDKDF (reference sequence). The CDR3 region has the DNA TGTGCCACCAGCAGGAGGTGGGGACAGGACGCTAACTATGGCTACACCTTC. It translates to CATSRRWGQDANYGYTF.

The chain carries TRBV10-1 and TRBJ2-1, with 10 nucleotides matching TRBD2. With 8 bases clipped from V and 0 bases from J, the junction kept 1 base outside the gene matches. The germline CDR1 and CDR2 sequences are WNHNN and SYGVQD (reference sequence). The CDR3 consists of 14 residues. The chain's CDR3 is CASSSGSSYNEQFF. Here the CDR3 DNA reads TGCGCCAGCTCTAGCGGGAGCTCCTACAATGAGCAGTTCTTC.

In its sample, this clone was seen once. The chain employs TRBV6-6 and TRBJ1-6; D is ambiguous. Trimming left V 2 bases short and J 10 bases short, with 12 bases between. This CDR3 spans 14 amino acids. Germline CDR1 and CDR2: MNHNY and SVGAGI (reference sequence). This CDR3 reads CASSYDGSRSPLHF. DNA for the CDR3: TGTGCCAGCAGTTACGATGGGTCGCGGTCACCCCTCCACTTT.

V usage is TRBV7-8 and J usage is TRBJ2-1, with TRBD2 identical over 7 bases. Germline assignment: CDR1 SGHVS and CDR2 FQNEAQ. CDR3 length: 19 residues. V dropped 1 base and J dropped 4; count of bases not matched to a gene: 16. The CDR3 reads CASSLGGEGRRGGYNEQFF. The CDR3 bases are TGTGCCAGCAGCTTAGGGGGCGAGGGGCGGCGCGGGGGTTACAATGAGCAGTTCTTC.

The chain links TRBV5-4 to TRBJ2-2, with 11 bases lining up with TRBD1. V dropped 0 bases and J dropped 6; count of bases not matched to a gene: 1. Germline CDR1 and CDR2: SGHNT and YYREEE (reference sequence). The CDR3 has 15 amino acids. The CDR3 reads CASSLGDRGAGELFF. CDR3 nucleotide sequence: TGTGCCAGCAGCTTGGGGGACAGGGGGGCCGGGGAGCTGTTTTTT.

The genes are TRBV9 and TRBJ2-2; 7 bases match TRBD1. The V and J ends lost 4 bases and 1 base, in that order; junction bases with no gene match: 4. The CDR3 totals 15 residues. Germline CDR1 is SGDLS and CDR2 is YYNGEE. CDR3 sequence (DNA): TGTGCCAGCAGCACCCGACAGGGGAACACCGGGGAGCTGTTTTTT. Translated: CASSTRQGNTGELFF. The variable domain in full, completed from reference TRBV9 and TRBJ2-2, reads DSGVTQTPKHLITATGQRVTLRCSPRSGDLSVYWYQQSLDQGLQFLIQYYNGEERAKGNILERFSAQQFPDLHSELNLSSLELGDSALYFCASSTRQGNTGELFFGEGSRLTVL.

The J gene is TRBJ2-2, the V gene TRBV10-3; weak D call: TRBD2 (6 bases). Trimming took 0 bases from V and 6 from J, leaving 11 bases between them. The germline CDR1 and CDR2 sequences are ENHRY and SYGVKD. The CDR3 length is 15 residues. The CDR3 nucleotides read TGTGCCATCAGTGAGTCATTGGGAGGATCCGGGGAGCTGTTTTTT. The encoded protein is CAISESLGGSGELFF.

This clone came up a few times. The gene calls are TRBV2 and TRBJ1-1; 7 bases match TRBD1. The length of the CDR3 is 14 residues. Germline CDR1 reads SNHLY; CDR2 reads FYNNEI. Trimming took 3 bases from V and 6 from J; bases not matched to a gene: 7. CDR3 in DNA: TGTGCCAGCAGTGAGGGCAGGGGGGTAGCTGAAGCTTTCTTT. As protein: CASSEGRGVAEAFF.

The CDR3 DNA reads TGTGCCAGCAGTGAATTAAAAGGGACAGGGGGCCTTCAAGAGACCCAGTACTTC. Its protein is CASSELKGTGGLQETQYF. The rearrangement joins TRBV6-1 to TRBJ2-5; 12 bases are a match to TRBD1. After removal of 2 bases from V and 2 bases from J, the junction contained 9 bases not matched to a gene. The germline gives CDR1 MNHNS, CDR2 SASEGT. The CDR3 length is 18 residues.

This rearrangement joins TRBV7-8 to TRBJ2-7, with no clear D. CDR1 is SGHVS and CDR2 is FQNEAQ in the germline V gene. V lost 1 base to trimming and J lost 2 bases, with 9 bases between them. CDR3 length: 14 amino acids. The CDR3 nucleotides are TGTGCCAGCAGCTTAGAACGTGGGCCCTACGAGCAGTACTTC. It yields the protein CASSLERGPYEQYF.

J is TRBJ1-2 and V is TRBV4-2; D is undetermined. Germline V lookup: CDR1 LGHNA, CDR2 YNFKEQ. There are 14 residues in the CDR3. V lost 1 base and J 4 bases, leaving 10 bases between the germline ends. The CDR3 protein is CASSQVRISYGYTF. The CDR3 DNA reads as TGTGCCAGCAGCCAAGTGCGAATCTCCTATGGCTACACCTTC.

The chain links TRBV30 to TRBJ2-5; 11 positions agree with TRBD1. V gave up 5 bases and J gave up 4 bases; unmatched junction bases: 3. Looked up from germline, CDR1 is GTSNPN and CDR2 is SVGIG (reference sequence). This CDR3 contains 13 residues. CDR3 protein: CAWGTGGTETQYF. The CDR3, as DNA: TGTGCCTGGGGGACAGGGGGTACAGAGACCCAGTACTTC.

This clone was recorded only once. CDR3: CASSLAVGNTGELFF. The CDR3 nucleotides are TGCGCCAGCAGCTTGGCCGTCGGGAACACCGGGGAGCTGTTTTTT. The rearrangement uses TRBV5-1 and TRBJ2-2; no clear D. Germline V lookup: CDR1 SGHRS, CDR2 YFSETQ. This CDR3 is built from 15 residues. The germline V and J ends were trimmed by 0 bases and 1 base, with 7 bases remaining between them.

The chain combines TRBV29-1 with TRBJ1-1; D ambiguous. V was pared by 7 bases and J by 3 bases, with 12 bases between. The germline gives CDR1 SQVTM, CDR2 ANQGSEA. CDR3 length: 12 amino acids. For the CDR3, the DNA is TGCAGCGCCTCCCACATGTACACTGAAGCTTTCTTT. Translating gives CSASHMYTEAFF.

This clone was detected only a few times. The chain is built from TRBV9 and TRBJ1-1, with D tentatively TRBD1 (6 bases). Trimming took off 4 bases at V and 1 base at J, with 11 bases between the two ends. Germline V CDR1 and CDR2: SGDLS, YYNGEE. CDR3 length: 14 amino acids. CDR3 residues: CASSLQGQNTEAFF. The CDR3 DNA reads TGTGCCAGCAGCCTACAGGGTCAGAACACTGAAGCTTTCTTT. The full variable domain, completed using reference TRBV9 and TRBJ1-1, is DSGVTQTPKHLITATGQRVTLRCSPRSGDLSVYWYQQSLDQGLQFLIQYYNGEERAKGNILERFSAQQFPDLHSELNLSSLELGDSALYFCASSLQGQNTEAFFGQGTRLTVV.

The chain has TRBV7-9 and TRBJ2-5; no reliable D call. Germline V gene data show CDR1 as SEHNR and CDR2 as FQNEAQ (reference sequence). The CDR3 has 16 amino acids. Trimming left V 4 bases short and J 5 bases short, with 20 bases between. The CDR3 nucleotides are TGTGCCAGCAGCTCCCCCGTTTGGGCCGCTTCGGAGACCCAGTACTTC. It translates to CASSSPVWAASETQYF.

This chain links TRBV19 with TRBJ2-1, with 7 bases lining up with TRBD2. CDR1 is LNHDA, CDR2 SQIVND, per germline (reference sequence). The CDR3 covers 15 residues. V trimming: 3 bases; J trimming: 6 bases; junction bases outside the gene matches: 8. CDR3 sequence: CASSIAAGVGNEQFF. The CDR3 DNA reads as TGTGCCAGTAGTATCGCTGCGGGGGTTGGCAATGAGCAGTTCTTC.

V and J are TRBV5-6 and TRBJ1-6; TRBD1 matches at 9 bases. Trimming at V came to 0 bases and at J to 4 bases, leaving 5 bases not matched to a gene. The CDR3 is 17 residues long. Germline values: CDR1 SGHDT, CDR2 YYEEEE. As DNA, the CDR3 is TGTGCCAGCAGCTTGGAAGGGACAGGGAGATATAATTCACCCCTCCACTTT. Amino acids: CASSLEGTGRYNSPLHF.